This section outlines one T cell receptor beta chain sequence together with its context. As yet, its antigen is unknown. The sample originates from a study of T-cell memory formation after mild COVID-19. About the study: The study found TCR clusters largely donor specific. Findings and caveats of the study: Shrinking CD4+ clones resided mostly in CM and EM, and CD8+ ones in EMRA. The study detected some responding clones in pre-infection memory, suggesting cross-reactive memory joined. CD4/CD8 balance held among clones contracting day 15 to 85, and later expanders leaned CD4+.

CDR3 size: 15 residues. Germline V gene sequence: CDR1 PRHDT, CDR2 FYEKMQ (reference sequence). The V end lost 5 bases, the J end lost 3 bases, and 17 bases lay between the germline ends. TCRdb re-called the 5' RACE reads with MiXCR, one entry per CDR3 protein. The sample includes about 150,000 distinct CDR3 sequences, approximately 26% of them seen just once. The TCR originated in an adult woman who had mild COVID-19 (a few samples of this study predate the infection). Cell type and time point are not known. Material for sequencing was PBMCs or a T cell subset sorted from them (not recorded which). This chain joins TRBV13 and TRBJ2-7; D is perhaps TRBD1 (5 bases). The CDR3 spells CASSPLAGLDYEQYF. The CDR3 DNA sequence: TGTGCCAGCAGCCCCCTGGCAGGGTTGGACTACGAGCAGTACTTC.